Listed below are T cell receptor beta chains from one sample, sequenced in a study of CD8+ T cells in alopecia areata. TCRdb's copy holds only in-frame clones and misses some; the assay was immunoSEQ multiplex PCR. The sample shows 150,000 or so clones, roughly 50% of them seen only once. The material sequenced was CD4+ T cells sorted from blood. The receptors derive from a human donor in good health. The CDR3 runs from the conserved cysteine through the conserved F or W. The D gene is left open where the match is weak. Some rows mark clone size as missing; the rest say once, few, many or name a class of expanded clone.

>TRBV5-6|.|.|TRBJ1-2|15
CASSSTGTSVRGYTF
TGTGCCAGCAGCTCAACCGGGACATCGGTCAGGGGCTACACCTTC
>TRBV29-1|few|.|TRBJ2-5|13
CSVAPRAGETQYF
TGCAGCGTTGCCCCTCGGGCAGGGGAGACCCAGTACTTC
>TRBV29-1|.|TRBD2|TRBJ2-5|14
CSVTALAGGSEQYF
TGCAGCGTTACAGCTTTAGCGGGCGGTTCAGAGCAGTACTTC
>TRBV29-1|.|.|TRBJ2-2|12
CSVGQDTGELFF
TGCAGCGTTGGACAGGACACCGGGGAGCTGTTTTTT
>TRBV29-1|.|TRBD1|TRBJ1-1|13
CSVERQGNTEAFF
TGCAGCGTTGAAAGACAGGGGAACACTGAAGCTTTCTTT
>TRBV5-1|.|TRBD1|TRBJ2-2|18
CASSFPPGQGARTGELFF
TGCGCCAGCAGCTTCCCCCCGGGACAGGGGGCGCGAACCGGGGAGCTGTTTTTT
>TRBV5-1|once|.|TRBJ2-5|12
CASSLGASTQYF
TGCGCCAGCAGCTTGGGTGCTTCGACCCAGTACTTC
>TRBV7-9|.|.|TRBJ2-2|11
CATVGAGELFF
TGTGCCACTGTGGGGGCCGGGGAGCTGTTTTTT
>TRBV7-6|few|TRBD2|TRBJ2-1|15
CASSLTGGPDNEQFF
TGTGCCAGCAGCTTAACGGGAGGGCCGGACAATGAGCAGTTCTTC
>TRBV5-1|few|TRBD1|TRBJ1-1|16
CASSLQGARWDTEAFF
TGCGCCAGCAGTCTACAGGGGGCCAGGTGGGACACTGAAGCTTTCTTT
>TRBV5-1|.|TRBD2|TRBJ2-5|15
CASSLRLAGGETQYF
TGCGCCAGCAGCTTGCGTCTAGCGGGAGGAGAGACCCAGTACTTC
>TRBV2|.|.|TRBJ1-1|13
CASKVEGHTEAFF
TGTGCCAGCAAGGTAGAGGGGCACACTGAAGCTTTCTTT